This T cell receptor (beta chain) was sequenced in a study of blood T cells in healthy people across ages. Remarks on this clonotype: Antigen: not known. A much bigger clone sits one base away, suggesting this may be a read error.

Whole-study findings and limits: Diversity was higher, and naive CD4+ cells more numerous, in long-lived donors than in aged donors.

With a J-beta primer mix and a sample-barcoded 5' primer, a second PCR ran roughly 7 to 11 cycles. TCRdb fed the 5' RACE reads into MiXCR, producing one record per CDR3 protein. The sample consists of 700,000 to 1,000,000 distinct CDR3 sequences, 40% to 50% of them appearing once. Germline V gives CDR1 MNHEY, CDR2 SMNVEV (reference sequence). The CDR3 length is 16 residues. Source material: blood. The TCR sequence derives from a man aged 55 to 69 in good health. This chain links TRBV27 with TRBJ2-3; unclear D gene. The DNA for the CDR3 is TGTGCCTGCAGTTTAACGGCCGGATCTAGCACAGATACGCAGTATTTT. Protein product: CACSLTAGSSTDTQYF.